The rows below give T cell receptor beta chains drawn from one sample of a study of T cells in Graves' hyperthyroidism and ophthalmopathy. TCRdb re-called the multiplex PCR reads with MiXCR, one entry per CDR3 protein. The table shows fewer than 750,000 distinct CDR3 sequences, with about 14% occurring only once. Material: blood. The receptors shown here come from a woman aged 50 to 65 with Graves' ophthalmopathy. Both conserved end residues are part of each CDR3. The order of the fields is J gene, D gene, V gene, clone size, CDR3 DNA, CDR3 protein. D genes are given only for firm matches. Clone size is not always given. Where it is, it says once, few, many or a class for expanded clones.

>TRBJ1-2|TRBD1|TRBV4-2|NA
TGTGCCAGCAGCCAAGATGGGACAGGTGATGGCTACACCTTC
CASSQDGTGDGYTF
>TRBJ2-7|TRBD2|TRBV11-2|many
TGTGCCAGCAGCTTAGAGTTAGCGGGGTCGTACGAGCAGTACTTC
CASSLELAGSYEQYF
>TRBJ1-1|NA|TRBV12-3/TRBV12-4|once
TGTGCCAGCAGCTTGGGGGGGTGGGCTGAAGCTTTCTTT
CASSLGGWAEAFF
>TRBJ2-1|NA|TRBV11-1|NA
TGTGCCAGCAGCTTAATATCCCAATACAATGAGCAGTTCTTC
CASSLISQYNEQFF
>TRBJ2-6|TRBD2|TRBV6-1|many
TGTGCCAGCAGCGCAACCTATAGCGGGAGACGTGGGGCCAACGTCCTGACTTTC
CASSATYSGRRGANVLTF
>TRBJ1-1|TRBD1|TRBV10-3|many
TGTGCCATCAGCGTTCCAGGGGGAGAAGCTTTCTTT
CAISVPGGEAFF
>TRBJ2-5|NA|TRBV20-1|many
TGCAGTGCTAGAGCTAGGGGAGAGACCCAGTACTTC
CSARARGETQYF
>TRBJ2-1|TRBD1|TRBV2|many
TGTGCCAGCGGAAGTGGGGCAGGGGGCTACAATGAGCAGTTCTTC
CASGSGAGGYNEQFF
>TRBJ2-3|NA|TRBV5-1|few
TGCGCCAGCAGCTTGTTGGACTCTGATACGCAGTATTTT
CASSLLDSDTQYF
>TRBJ1-2|NA|TRBV30|many
TGTGCCTGGACCTATGGGACGGGAAACTATGGCTACACCTTC
CAWTYGTGNYGYTF
>TRBJ2-7|NA|TRBV5-5|many
TGTGCCAGCAGCTTGCTAAGTCCCGAGCAGTACTTC
CASSLLSPEQYF
>TRBJ2-1|NA|TRBV12-3/TRBV12-4|many
TGTGCCAGCAGTTTAAAGGACTACCAGCGCGATGAGCAGTTCTTC
CASSLKDYQRDEQFF
>TRBJ2-5|TRBD1|TRBV5-5|NA
TGTGCCAGCAGCTCTCGGACAGGGGATAATCAGTACTTC
CASSSRTGDNQYF
>TRBJ2-7|NA|TRBV20-1|many
TGCAGTGCTAGAGATTGGGGACGGGAGAACGGCGAGCAGTACTTC
CSARDWGRENGEQYF
>TRBJ2-3|NA|TRBV7-3|many
TGTGCCAGCAGCTTACACCCCCCCAAGACTAGCACAGATACGCAGTATTTT
CASSLHPPKTSTDTQYF
>TRBJ2-1|NA|TRBV24-1|few
TGTGCCACCAGTGATTTCATGACAGACTACAATGAGCAGTTCTTC
CATSDFMTDYNEQFF
>TRBJ2-1|TRBD2|TRBV30|many
TGTGCCTGGATGACTAGCGGGACCAACAATGAGCAGTTCTTC
CAWMTSGTNNEQFF
>TRBJ2-2|TRBD2|TRBV20-1|many
TGCAGTGCTAGGAAGACTAGCGTCACCGGGGAGCTGTTTTTT
CSARKTSVTGELFF
>TRBJ2-7|TRBD2|TRBV11-1|many
TGTGCCAGCAGCGTCCGACTAGCAGTCTCCTACGAGCAGTACTTC
CASSVRLAVSYEQYF
>TRBJ1-2|TRBD1|TRBV29-1|many
TGCAGCGTTGAGGACGACAGGGCTGGTGGCTATGGCTACACCTTC
CSVEDDRAGGYGYTF
>TRBJ1-1|NA|TRBV7-2|many
TGTGCCAGCAGCTTAGTTTTGGGGCCCACTGAAGCTTTCTTT
CASSLVLGPTEAFF
>TRBJ2-7|NA|TRBV27|many
TGTGCCAGCAGTTTGGTAAGCGCGACCTACGAGCAGTACTTC
CASSLVSATYEQYF
>TRBJ2-7|TRBD1|TRBV12-3/TRBV12-4|many
TGTGCCAGCACCGCACAGGGGGCAGGCTACGAGCAGTACTTC
CASTAQGAGYEQYF
>TRBJ2-5|NA|TRBV18|many
TGTGCCAGCTCACTACCGGGACGGATGTACTTC
CASSLPGRMYF
>TRBJ2-1|TRBD1|TRBV7-6|many
TGTGCCAGCAGCTTAGGGGACAGGGGGATACACAATGAGCAGTTCTTC
CASSLGDRGIHNEQFF
>TRBJ2-3|TRBD2|TRBV5-4|few
TGTGCCATTCCTAGCGGGATTACAACAGATACGCAGTATTTT
CAIPSGITTDTQYF
>TRBJ2-7|TRBD1|TRBV28|many
TGTGCCAGCAGTTTTTCCGGGACAGGGCTCTACGAGCAGTACTTC
CASSFSGTGLYEQYF
>TRBJ2-7|NA|TRBV20-1|many
TGCAGTGCTAGAGATTCCCTCCTAGCAGCGACTACTTACGAGCAGTACTTC
CSARDSLLAATTYEQYF
>TRBJ2-1|NA|TRBV5-1|many
TGCGCCAGCAGCTTGGCGGGAGTACAAAATGAGCAGTTCTTC
CASSLAGVQNEQFF
>TRBJ1-2|NA|TRBV9|NA
TGTGCCAGCAGCGTAGCCGTCACAGGGAAACAGTATGGCTACACCTTC
CASSVAVTGKQYGYTF
>TRBJ2-5|TRBD1|TRBV29-1|many
TGCAGCGTTGAAGCAGGGACAGGGGAAACGGAGACCCAGTACTTC
CSVEAGTGETETQYF
>TRBJ2-7|TRBD2|TRBV9|few
TGTGCCAGCAGCGTAGAGGGAACGGTAGCGGGAGGGCTCTACGAGCAGTACTTC
CASSVEGTVAGGLYEQYF
>TRBJ2-2|TRBD2|TRBV9|many
TGTGCCAGCACTAAGGACACCGGGACTAGCGGGAGAGAGACCGGGGAGCTGTTTTTT
CASTKDTGTSGRETGELFF
>TRBJ2-1|NA|TRBV7-3|many
TGTGCCAGCAGCTTAACCCGAGTTCGAGGGTATGAGCAGTTCTTC
CASSLTRVRGYEQFF
>TRBJ2-3|NA|TRBV3-1|many
TGTGCCAGCAGTCTCCCTGGGGATACGCAGTATTTT
CASSLPGDTQYF
>TRBJ1-3|NA|TRBV7-2|few
TGTGCCAGCAGCTTAGTCCCAGGGCCTGGTTCTGGAAACACCATATATTTT
CASSLVPGPGSGNTIYF
>TRBJ2-1|TRBD2|TRBV7-2|many
TGTGCCAGCAGCACCTCTAGCGGGCCCTACAATGAGCAGTTCTTC
CASSTSSGPYNEQFF
>TRBJ1-4|TRBD1|TRBV7-9|NA
TGTGCCAGCAGCCTCGGGACAGGGCGGGAAAAACTGTTTTTT
CASSLGTGREKLFF
>TRBJ2-6|NA|TRBV7-9|few
TGTGCCAGCAGCTCTACAGGGCCTGGGGCCAACGTCCTGACTTTC
CASSSTGPGANVLTF
>TRBJ1-5|NA|TRBV6-2/TRBV6-3|NA
TGTGCCAGCAGTACGTCAAGACAGCCCCAGCATTTT
CASSTSRQPQHF
>TRBJ2-3|NA|TRBV2|many
TGTGCCAGCAGCAAAATCCGGGAAAATACGCAGTATTTT
CASSKIRENTQYF
>TRBJ2-3|TRBD2|TRBV15|NA
TGTGCCACCAGCAGAGAGAGGGAAGGGACCGGGGGACTAGTGGGCACAGATACGCAGTATTTT
CATSREREGTGGLVGTDTQYF
>TRBJ2-7|TRBD1|TRBV7-8|many
TGTGCCAGCAGCCCCGGGACAGGGGGCATCCACGAGCAGTACTTC
CASSPGTGGIHEQYF
>TRBJ2-1|NA|TRBV5-1|many
TGCGCCAGCAGCGTTACCGGGACTTCGGAATTTGATGAGCAGTTCTTC
CASSVTGTSEFDEQFF
>TRBJ1-1|NA|TRBV29-1|once
TGCAGCGTTCCGGGGAGTGTAACTGAAGCTTTCTTT
CSVPGSVTEAFF
>TRBJ2-7|NA|TRBV13|few
TGTGCCAGCAGCTTTCGTGCGGGCGGGGCCCTAGAATACTACGAGCAGTACTTC
CASSFRAGGALEYYEQYF
>TRBJ2-1|TRBD2|TRBV6-1|many
TGTGCCAGCAAACCCCTGACTAGCGGGGGCTCCTACAATGAGCAGTTCTTC
CASKPLTSGGSYNEQFF
>TRBJ1-6|NA|TRBV27|few
TGTGCCAGCAGTTTTGTAGGCCCAAAAAGGAATTCACCCCTCCACTTT
CASSFVGPKRNSPLHF
>TRBJ2-7|TRBD2|TRBV7-9|many
TGTGCCAGCAGCTTACCGCCGGGACTAGCGGGAGTGCACGAGCAGTACTTC
CASSLPPGLAGVHEQYF
>TRBJ2-1|NA|TRBV9|few
TGTGCCAGCACTGCTCCCACAGGGACCATAAAATACAATGAGCAGTTCTTC
CASTAPTGTIKYNEQFF
>TRBJ2-1|NA|TRBV15|many
TGTGCCACCAGCAGAGCCCAACCAGGCAGTAGGTTCTACAATGAGCAGTTCTTC
CATSRAQPGSRFYNEQFF
>TRBJ2-5|NA|TRBV7-9|few
TGTGCCAGCAGCCCCGCGAGGGTCGAGACCCAGTACTTC
CASSPARVETQYF
>TRBJ1-1|NA|TRBV28|many
TGTGCCAGCAGTTATGCCAATACATATGGACGGCTGAACACTGAAGCTTTCTTT
CASSYANTYGRLNTEAFF
>TRBJ1-6|NA|TRBV3-1|many
TGTGCCAGCAGCCGAGAAACTGGACCCCTCCACTTT
CASSRETGPLHF
>TRBJ2-3|NA|TRBV3-1|many
TGTGCCAGCAGCCAAGATGGGCTAACCACAGATACGCAGTATTTT
CASSQDGLTTDTQYF
>TRBJ2-1|TRBD2|TRBV30|many
TGTGCCTGGAGTGTGGTGGCGGGAGGTTACAATGAGCAGTTCTTC
CAWSVVAGGYNEQFF
>TRBJ2-7|TRBD2|TRBV6-1|NA
TGTGCCAGCACCCAAGCGGGGACCTACGAGCAGTACTTC
CASTQAGTYEQYF
>TRBJ1-4|NA|TRBV12-3/TRBV12-4|many
TGTGCCAGCATGGACATCGATAATGAAAAACTGTTTTTT
CASMDIDNEKLFF